This entry lists 28 T cell receptor beta chains sequenced from one sample in a study of blood T cell repertoires in COVID-19. TCRdb keeps only in-frame clones here, not all; method: immunoSEQ multiplex PCR. Altogether around 340,000 clones are present, 65% to 85% being singletons, with the ten largest covering 2.5% to 3.5%. Sequencing was carried out using peripheral blood. All receptors come from a man under 40 with active or convalescent COVID-19.

The genes are TRBV5-1 and TRBJ2-3; 10 nucleotides match TRBD2. From germline, CDR1 is SGHRS and CDR2 YFSETQ. The CDR3 sequence is 20 residues long. Trimming took 0 bases from V and 6 from J; bases not matched to a gene: 19. The CDR3 reads CASSLAAVFSGRQVRDTQYF. The CDR3 DNA sequence: TGCGCCAGCAGCTTGGCCGCGGTATTTAGCGGGAGGCAAGTCAGGGATACGCAGTATTTT. The full variable domain, in which reference TRBV5-1 and TRBJ2-3 provide the parts outside the CDR3, is KAGVTQTPRYLIKTRGQQVTLSCSPISGHRSVSWYQQTPGQGLQFLFEYFSETQRNKGNFPGRFSGRQFSNSRSEMNVSTLELGDSALYLCASSLAAVFSGRQVRDTQYFGPGTRLTVL.

The chain couples TRBV30 to TRBJ2-7, with 7 nucleotides matching TRBD1. The length of the CDR3 is 20 residues. Germline CDR1 and CDR2: GTSNPN and SVGIG (reference sequence). V was clipped by 0 bases and J by 0 bases; unmatched bases: 20. CDR3 region: CAWSVGFRHRGVRSSYEQYF. In DNA, the CDR3 is TGTGCCTGGAGTGTAGGTTTCCGCCACAGGGGAGTGAGGAGCTCCTACGAGCAGTACTTC. Full variable domain (remainder filled in from reference TRBV30 and TRBJ2-7): SQTIHQWPATLVQPVGSPLSLECTVEGTSNPNLYWYRQAAGRGLQLLFYSVGIGQISSEVPQNLSASRPQDRQFILSSKKLLLSDSGFYLCAWSVGFRHRGVRSSYEQYFGPGTRLTVT.

In nucleotides, the CDR3 is TGTGCCAGCCTCGGCTTGGACAGGGTGGCTAACTATGGCTACACCTTC. Protein sequence: CASLGLDRVANYGYTF. The chain is built from TRBV28 and TRBJ1-2, with 8 bases matching TRBD1. J lost 0 bases, V lost 8 bases, and 11 bases had no gene match. The germline V gene has CDR1 MDHEN and CDR2 SYDVKM. This CDR3 is built from 16 residues.

This chain connects TRBV5-1 to TRBJ2-2; D may be TRBD2 (7 bases). V lost 6 bases and J lost 2, with 20 bases in between. Germline V gives CDR1 SGHRS, CDR2 YFSETQ. The CDR3 loop spans 17 amino acids. CDR3 sequence (DNA): TGCGCCAGCATCCCCTGGGGGCTAGCGGCTAACACCGGGGAGCTGTTTTTT. As protein: CASIPWGLAANTGELFF.

The chain uses TRBV27 and TRBJ2-2, with unresolved D. The V gene lost 5 bases and the J gene lost 7 bases, with 14 bases spanning the gap. Germline lookup yields CDR1 MNHEY and CDR2 SMNVEV (reference sequence). CDR3 length: 14 residues. The CDR3 region has the DNA TGTGCCAGCAGTCCATCCCCCGAGCTCGGGGAGCTGTTTTTT. Residues: CASSPSPELGELFF.

The V call is TRBV6-6, the J call TRBJ1-2; D gene unclear. Trimming removed 6 bases from V and 4 bases from J, with 12 bases in between. The CDR3 runs 13 residues. Per the germline V gene, CDR1 is MNHNY and CDR2 is SVGAGI (reference sequence). CDR3 in amino acids: CASSDTPSYGYTF. CDR3 in DNA: TGTGCCAGCAGCGATACACCAAGCTATGGCTACACCTTC.

The chain employs TRBV4-2 and TRBJ2-1, with TRBD1 matching over 9 bases. V was clipped by 1 base and J by 5 bases; unmatched bases: 6. Per germline, CDR1 LGHNA and CDR2 YNFKEQ. This CDR3 has 16 residues. The CDR3 DNA is TGTGCCAGCAGCCAAGTCGGGACAGGGTTCCACAATGAGCAGTTCTTC. Translating gives CASSQVGTGFHNEQFF.

The chain links TRBV10-2 to TRBJ2-1; 10 positions match TRBD2. Germline V CDR1 and CDR2: WSHSY, SAAADI. Trimming took 6 bases from V and 5 from J; bases not matched to a gene: 4. This CDR3 region has 14 residues. The CDR3 nucleotides are TGCGCCAGCAGGTTAGCGGGAGGCCACAATGAGCAGTTCTTC. Protein: CASRLAGGHNEQFF.

V is TRBV7-9 and J is TRBJ1-6; no firm D call. From germline, CDR1 is SEHNR and CDR2 FQNEAQ (reference sequence). Trimming cost V 6 bases and J 7 bases, with 13 bases left between them. The CDR3 length is 14 residues. The CDR3 coding sequence is TGTGCCAGCAGTACGGGTTCCGTGAATTCACCCCTCCACTTT. It specifies CASSTGSVNSPLHF.

The J gene is TRBJ2-5, the V gene TRBV6-5; possibly TRBD2 for D (6 bases). V lost 0 bases to trimming and J lost 7 bases, with 18 bases between them. This CDR3 spans 16 amino acids. CDR1 and CDR2 (germline): MNHEY, SVGAGI. In nucleotides, the CDR3 is TGTGCCAGCAGTTACTCGTTCGGTGCGGACGGGAGGACCCAGTACTTC. The encoded protein is CASSYSFGADGRTQYF.

The chain uses TRBV6-5 and TRBJ1-2; TRBD1 matches at 7 bases. Per germline, CDR1 MNHEY and CDR2 SVGAGI. The CDR3 covers 14 residues. Unmatched junction bases numbered 11, after V lost 9 bases and J lost 4 bases. The CDR3 reads CASTLDRTLYGYTF. For the CDR3, the DNA is TGTGCCAGTACTTTGGACAGGACGCTCTATGGCTACACCTTC.

The rearrangement links TRBV6-5 to TRBJ1-5; D ambiguous. V dropped 6 bases and J dropped 5 bases, with 8 bases sitting between them. The germline V gene has CDR1 MNHEY and CDR2 SVGAGI. The CDR3 is 12 residues long. CDR3 DNA sequence: TGTGCCAGCAGCTCCCCCTATCAGCCCCAGCATTTT. Translating gives CASSSPYQPQHF.

The chain recombines TRBV9 with TRBJ2-3, with TRBD2 matching 12 bases. Per germline, CDR1 SGDLS and CDR2 YYNGEE. The CDR3 is 16 amino acids. Losses at the gene ends were 2 bases for V and 3 bases for J; bases not matched to a gene: 4. The chain's CDR3 is CASSVTLAGGTDTQYF. The CDR3 coding sequence is TGTGCCAGCAGCGTTACACTAGCGGGAGGAACAGATACGCAGTATTTT.

The chain joins TRBV5-6 to TRBJ1-4, with D possibly being TRBD1 (5 bases). Between the trimmed V and J ends, which lost 4 bases and 8 bases, there was a span of 21 bases. CDR3 length: 16 amino acids. Germline CDR1 reads SGHDT; CDR2 reads YYEEEE. CDR3: CASSNIGREGKEKLFF. CDR3 sequence (DNA): TGTGCCAGCAGCAATATCGGCAGGGAGGGGAAGGAAAAACTGTTTTTT.

This chain links TRBV6-5 with TRBJ2-2; D possibly corresponds to TRBD1 (8 bases). The V end lost 3 bases, the J end lost 13 bases, and 24 bases lay between the germline ends. CDR1 MNHEY and CDR2 SVGAGI come from the germline V gene. There are 16 residues in the CDR3. The CDR3, as DNA: TGTGCCAGCAGTTATCAAACAGGGGGGGGCCCATTAGGGCTGTTTTTT. It is translated as CASSYQTGGGPLGLFF.

The gene calls are TRBV28 and TRBJ1-5; maybe TRBD1 (5 bases). CDR3 length: 15 amino acids. Germline V gene lookup returns CDR1 MDHEN and CDR2 SYDVKM. Trimming took 7 bases from V and 6 from J, leaving 19 bases between them. Written as DNA, the CDR3 is TGTGCCAGCAACCCGTCTTGGGGGGATCGTCAGCCCCAGCATTTT. This gives the protein CASNPSWGDRQPQHF.

The V call is TRBV6-6, the J call TRBJ2-7; D is unresolved. CDR3 length: 12 amino acids. Germline values: CDR1 MNHNY, CDR2 SVGAGI (reference sequence). The ends were cut back, 6 bases at V and 0 bases at J, with 6 bases in the middle. DNA of the CDR3: TGTGCCAGCAGACCGAGCTCCTACGAGCAGTACTTC. It yields the protein CASRPSSYEQYF.

The CDR3 spells CASSLLTSGGSYNEQFF. CDR3 bases: TGTGCCAGCAGCTTATTGACTTCAGGGGGCTCCTACAATGAGCAGTTCTTC. J is TRBJ2-1 and V is TRBV9, with TRBD1 matching over 7 bases. The V gene's germline CDR1 is SGDLS and CDR2 YYNGEE. The CDR3 runs 17 residues. J gave up 0 bases and V 4 bases, and 10 bases lay outside the gene matches.

The V and J genes are TRBV7-2 and TRBJ2-1; 9 bases are a match to TRBD1. This CDR3 spans 17 amino acids. From germline, CDR1 is SGHTA and CDR2 FQGNSA. The V gene end was trimmed by 5 bases and the J gene end by 3 bases; junction bases not matched to a gene: 11. The CDR3 spells CASSQGGGTGRYNEQFF. DNA of the CDR3: TGTGCCAGCAGCCAGGGGGGCGGGACAGGGCGCTACAATGAGCAGTTCTTC.

This chain joins TRBV11-2 and TRBJ1-1, with 8 bases matching TRBD1. CDR1 SGHAT and CDR2 FQNNGV come from the germline V gene. This CDR3 comprises 13 residues. J was trimmed by 6 bases and V by 6 bases; bases with no gene match: 6. DNA for the CDR3: TGTGCCAGCAGATTCGACAGGGGATCTGAAGCTTTCTTT. Translated: CASRFDRGSEAFF.

Comments on this clone: This sample also contains other DNA sequences that code for the same CDR3. This chain joins TRBV18 and TRBJ1-2, with D perhaps matching TRBD1 (6 bases). The CDR3 runs to 13 residues. Looked up from germline, CDR1 is KGHSH and CDR2 is LQKENI. V was cut by 3 bases and J by 4 bases, with 9 bases left in between. The CDR3 is CASSPQGGYGYTF. DNA for the CDR3: TGTGCCAGCTCACCTCAAGGGGGCTATGGCTACACCTTC.

The V call is TRBV5-1, the J call TRBJ2-3, with unresolved D. The V end lost 3 bases, the J end lost 2 bases, and 10 bases lay between the germline ends. CDR1 is SGHRS and CDR2 is YFSETQ in the germline V gene. This CDR3 has 14 residues. CDR3 coding DNA: TGCGCCAGCAGCTCCTACCGCCTCACAGATACGCAGTATTTT. Translation: CASSSYRLTDTQYF.

The rearrangement joins TRBV6-2 or TRBV6-3 to TRBJ1-4, with TRBD1 matching over 9 bases. This CDR3 has 13 residues. With V trimmed by 6 bases and J by 10 bases, 6 bases remained unmatched. Germline V CDR1 and CDR2: MNHEY, SVGEGT. The CDR3 nucleotides are TGTGCCAGCAGGTACAGGGGGCTCGGAAAACTGTTTTTT. Its translation: CASRYRGLGKLFF.

The chain joins TRBV18 to TRBJ1-3, with D possibly TRBD1 on 5 matching bases. The V and J ends lost 3 bases and 0 bases respectively, with 9 bases between them. Germline assignment: CDR1 KGHSH and CDR2 LQKENI. The CDR3 is 15 residues long. CDR3 amino acids: CASSPRESSGNTIYF. In nucleotides, the CDR3 is TGTGCCAGCTCACCCAGGGAAAGCTCTGGAAACACCATATATTTT.

The chain recombines TRBV7-2 with TRBJ1-6; possible D gene TRBD1, 5 bases. Germline V CDR1 and CDR2: SGHTA, FQGNSA. The length of the CDR3 is 15 residues. Deletions cut 1 base from V and 11 bases from J, with 15 bases between. As DNA, the CDR3 is TGTGCCAGCAGCTTAGACACCAGCCGCAGGGCACCCCTCCACTTT. This sequence encodes CASSLDTSRRAPLHF.

At least ten counts were recorded for this clone. The rearrangement uses TRBV4-2 and TRBJ1-5; D call uncertain. This CDR3 region has 18 residues. Germline CDR1 LGHNA, CDR2 YNFKEQ. Trimming removed 1 base at V and 0 bases at J, with 16 bases between. CDR3 amino acids: CASSQAIGGEYSNQPQHF. CDR3 nucleotides: TGTGCCAGCAGCCAAGCTATCGGCGGGGAATATAGCAATCAGCCCCAGCATTTT.

The genes are TRBV6-4 and TRBJ1-6, with 9 nucleotides matching TRBD1. V shed 6 bases and J 8 bases; nucleotides not matched to a gene: 8. Per germline, CDR1 MRHNA and CDR2 SNTAGT. The CDR3 loop spans 15 amino acids. The CDR3 DNA reads as TGTGCCAGCAGAAGAGACAGGGGGTACGATTCACCCCTCCACTTT. Encoded protein: CASRRDRGYDSPLHF.

The V call is TRBV29-1, the J call TRBJ2-3; 9 bases fit TRBD2. The CDR3 is 14 amino acids. Germline lookup yields CDR1 SQVTM and CDR2 ANQGSEA. Trimming at V came to 5 bases and at J to 6 bases, leaving 9 bases not matched to a gene. The CDR3 here is CSVSQRGDVDTQYF. In nucleotides, the CDR3 is TGCAGCGTTTCCCAGCGGGGGGACGTGGATACGCAGTATTTT.